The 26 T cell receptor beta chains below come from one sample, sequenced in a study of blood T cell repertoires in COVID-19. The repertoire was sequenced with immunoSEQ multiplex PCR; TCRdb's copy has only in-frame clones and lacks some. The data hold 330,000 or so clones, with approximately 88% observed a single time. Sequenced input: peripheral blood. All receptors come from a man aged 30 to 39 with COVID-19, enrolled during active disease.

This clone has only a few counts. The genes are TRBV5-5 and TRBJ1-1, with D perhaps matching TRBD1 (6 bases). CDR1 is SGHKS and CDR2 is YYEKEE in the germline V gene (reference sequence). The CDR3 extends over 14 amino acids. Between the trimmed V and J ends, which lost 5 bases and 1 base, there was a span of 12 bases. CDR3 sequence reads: CASRRQASNTEAFF. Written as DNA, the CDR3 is TGTGCCAGCAGACGACAGGCGTCGAACACTGAAGCTTTCTTT.

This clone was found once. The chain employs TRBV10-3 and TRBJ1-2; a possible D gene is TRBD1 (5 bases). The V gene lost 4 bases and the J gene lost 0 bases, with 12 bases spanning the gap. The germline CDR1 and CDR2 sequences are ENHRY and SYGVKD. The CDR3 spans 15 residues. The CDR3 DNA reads TGTGCCATCAGTGGGACACCACAGTCTAACTATGGCTACACCTTC. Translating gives CAISGTPQSNYGYTF.

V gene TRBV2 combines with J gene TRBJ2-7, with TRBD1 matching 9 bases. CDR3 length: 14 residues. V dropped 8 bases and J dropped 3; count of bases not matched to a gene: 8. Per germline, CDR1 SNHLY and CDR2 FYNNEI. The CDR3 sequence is CASGEDRGVYEQYF. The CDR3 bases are TGTGCCAGCGGGGAAGACAGGGGGGTCTACGAGCAGTACTTC.

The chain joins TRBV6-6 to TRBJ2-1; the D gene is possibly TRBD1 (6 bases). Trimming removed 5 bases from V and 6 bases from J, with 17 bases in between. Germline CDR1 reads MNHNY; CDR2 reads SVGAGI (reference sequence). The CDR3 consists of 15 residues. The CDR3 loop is CASSITGPGINEQFF. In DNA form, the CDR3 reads TGTGCCAGCAGTATAACAGGGCCGGGTATCAATGAGCAGTTCTTC.

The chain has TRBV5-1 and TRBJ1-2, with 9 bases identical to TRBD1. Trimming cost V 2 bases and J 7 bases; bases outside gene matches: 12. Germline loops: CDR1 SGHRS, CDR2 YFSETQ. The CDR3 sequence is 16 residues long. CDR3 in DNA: TGCGCCAGCAGCTTTTCGGGACAGGGTGGCGGTGGTGGCTACACCTTC. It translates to CASSFSGQGGGGGYTF.

The CDR3 nucleotides are TGTGCCAGCAGTTCCCCCCAGCACTTAAGGGGGGAGACCCAGTACTTC. This translates into CASSSPQHLRGETQYF. This sequence joins TRBV27 and TRBJ2-5; D may be TRBD1 (6 bases). The CDR3 loop spans 16 amino acids. Germline loops: CDR1 MNHEY, CDR2 SMNVEV (reference sequence). Trimming removed 4 bases from V and 5 bases from J, with 20 bases in between.

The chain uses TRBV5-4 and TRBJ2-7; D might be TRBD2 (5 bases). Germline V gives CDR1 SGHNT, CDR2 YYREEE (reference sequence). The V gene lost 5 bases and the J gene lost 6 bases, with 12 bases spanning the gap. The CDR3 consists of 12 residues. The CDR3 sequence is CASSTVGSEQYF. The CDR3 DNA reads TGTGCCAGCAGTACCGTAGGGAGCGAGCAGTACTTC.

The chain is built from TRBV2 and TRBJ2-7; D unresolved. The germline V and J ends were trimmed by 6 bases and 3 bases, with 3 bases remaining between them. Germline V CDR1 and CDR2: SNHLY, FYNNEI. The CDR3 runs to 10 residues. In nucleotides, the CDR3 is TGTGCCAGCAGCTTCTACGAGCAGTACTTC. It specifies CASSFYEQYF.

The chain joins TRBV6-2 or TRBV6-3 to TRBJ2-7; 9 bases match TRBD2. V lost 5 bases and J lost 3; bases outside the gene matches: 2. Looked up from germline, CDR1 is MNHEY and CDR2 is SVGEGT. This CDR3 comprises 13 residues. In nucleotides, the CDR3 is TGTGCCAGCAGTCTAGCGGGGCTCTACGAGCAGTACTTC. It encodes CASSLAGLYEQYF.

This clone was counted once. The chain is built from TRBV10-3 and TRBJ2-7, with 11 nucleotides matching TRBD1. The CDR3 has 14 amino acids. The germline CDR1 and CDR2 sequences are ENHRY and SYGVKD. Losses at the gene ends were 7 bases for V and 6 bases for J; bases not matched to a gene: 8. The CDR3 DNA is TGTGCCATCACCGGGGTGGGACAGGGGGGCGAGCAGTACTTC. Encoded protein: CAITGVGQGGEQYF.

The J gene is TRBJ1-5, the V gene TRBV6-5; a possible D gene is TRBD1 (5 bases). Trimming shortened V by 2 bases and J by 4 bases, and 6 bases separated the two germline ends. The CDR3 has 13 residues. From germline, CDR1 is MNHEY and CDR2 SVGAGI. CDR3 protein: CASSYTGNQPQHF. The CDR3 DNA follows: TGTGCCAGCAGTTACACAGGAAATCAGCCCCAGCATTTT.

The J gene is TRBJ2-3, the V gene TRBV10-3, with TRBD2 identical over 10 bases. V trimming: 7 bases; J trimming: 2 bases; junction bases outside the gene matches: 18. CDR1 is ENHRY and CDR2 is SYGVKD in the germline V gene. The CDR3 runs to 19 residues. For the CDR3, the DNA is TGTGCCATCACCCCCTCTAGCGGGAGCGGGGGTAGGAACACAGATACGCAGTATTTT. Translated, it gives CAITPSSGSGGRNTDTQYF.

CDR3 amino acids: CASSAGGTANQPQHF. CDR3 nucleotides: TGTGCCAGCAGCGCAGGAGGGACGGCTAATCAGCCCCAGCATTTT. The chain has TRBV9 and TRBJ1-5, with D possibly matching TRBD1 (5 bases). This CDR3 has 15 residues. V dropped 3 bases and J dropped 4 bases, with 14 bases sitting between them. CDR1 and CDR2 (germline): SGDLS, YYNGEE.

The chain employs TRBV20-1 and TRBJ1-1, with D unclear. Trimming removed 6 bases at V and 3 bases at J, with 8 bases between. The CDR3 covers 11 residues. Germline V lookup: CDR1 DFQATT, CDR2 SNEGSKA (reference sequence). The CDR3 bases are TGCAGTGCGCGACGGGACACTGAAGCTTTCTTT. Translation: CSARRDTEAFF.

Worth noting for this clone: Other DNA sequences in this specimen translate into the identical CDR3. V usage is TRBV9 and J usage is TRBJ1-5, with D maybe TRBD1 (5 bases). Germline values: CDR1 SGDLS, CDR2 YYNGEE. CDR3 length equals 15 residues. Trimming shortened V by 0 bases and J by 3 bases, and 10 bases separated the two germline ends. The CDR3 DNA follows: TGTGCCAGCAGCGTAGAAGGGGTGGTCAATCAGCCCCAGCATTTT. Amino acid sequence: CASSVEGVVNQPQHF.

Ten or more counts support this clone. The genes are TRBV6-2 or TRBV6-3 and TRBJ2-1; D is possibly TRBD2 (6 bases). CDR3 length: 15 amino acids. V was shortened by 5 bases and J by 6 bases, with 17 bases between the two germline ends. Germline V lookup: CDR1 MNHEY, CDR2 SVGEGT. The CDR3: CASSPRPDSGNEQFF. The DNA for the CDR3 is TGTGCCAGCAGTCCACGCCCTGATAGCGGCAATGAGCAGTTCTTC.

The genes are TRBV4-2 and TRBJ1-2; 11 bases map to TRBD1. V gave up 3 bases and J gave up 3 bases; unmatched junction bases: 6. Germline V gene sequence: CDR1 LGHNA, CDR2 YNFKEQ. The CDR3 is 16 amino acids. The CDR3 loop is CASSHAGQGGDYGYTF. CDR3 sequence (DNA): TGTGCCAGCAGCCACGCGGGACAGGGGGGAGACTATGGCTACACCTTC.

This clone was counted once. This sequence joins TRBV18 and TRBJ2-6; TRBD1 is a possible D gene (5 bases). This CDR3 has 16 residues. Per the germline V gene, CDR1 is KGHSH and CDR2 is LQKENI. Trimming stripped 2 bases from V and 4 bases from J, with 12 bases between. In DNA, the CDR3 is TGTGCCAGCTCACCAAGCAGGGCATCGGGGGCCAACGTCCTGACTTTC. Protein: CASSPSRASGANVLTF.

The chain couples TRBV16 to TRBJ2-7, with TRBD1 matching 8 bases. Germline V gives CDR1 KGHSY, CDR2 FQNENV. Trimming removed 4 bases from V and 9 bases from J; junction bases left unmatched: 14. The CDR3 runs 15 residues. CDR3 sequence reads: CASSPLRGQAFGQYF. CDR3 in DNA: TGTGCCAGCAGCCCCCTAAGGGGACAGGCTTTCGGGCAGTACTTC.

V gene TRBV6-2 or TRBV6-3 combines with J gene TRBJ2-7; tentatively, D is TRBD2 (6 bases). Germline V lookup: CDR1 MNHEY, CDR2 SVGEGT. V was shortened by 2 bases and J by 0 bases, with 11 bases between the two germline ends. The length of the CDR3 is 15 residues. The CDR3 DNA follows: TGTGCCAGCAGTTACGGCCGGGGGAGCTCCTACGAGCAGTACTTC. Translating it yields CASSYGRGSSYEQYF.

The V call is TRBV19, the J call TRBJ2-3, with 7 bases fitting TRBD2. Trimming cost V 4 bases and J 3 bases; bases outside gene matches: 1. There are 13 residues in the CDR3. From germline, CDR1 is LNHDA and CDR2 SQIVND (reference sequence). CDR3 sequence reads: CASSSGSTDTQYF. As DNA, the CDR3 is TGTGCCAGTAGTAGCGGGAGTACAGATACGCAGTATTTT.

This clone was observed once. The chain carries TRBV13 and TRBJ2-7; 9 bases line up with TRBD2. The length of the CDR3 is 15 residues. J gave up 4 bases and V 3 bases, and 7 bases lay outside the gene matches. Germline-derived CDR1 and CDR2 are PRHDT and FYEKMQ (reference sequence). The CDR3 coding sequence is TGTGCCAGCAGCTTGACGACTAGCGGCTATTACGAGCAGTACTTC. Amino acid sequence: CASSLTTSGYYEQYF.

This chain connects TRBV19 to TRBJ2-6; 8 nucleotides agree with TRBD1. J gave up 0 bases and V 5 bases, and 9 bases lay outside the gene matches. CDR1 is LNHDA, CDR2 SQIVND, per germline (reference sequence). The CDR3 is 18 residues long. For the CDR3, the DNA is TGTGCCAGTAGTGTGCGGGACAGGACCTTCTCTGGGGCCAACGTCCTGACTTTC. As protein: CASSVRDRTFSGANVLTF. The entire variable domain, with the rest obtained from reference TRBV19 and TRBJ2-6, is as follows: DGGITQSPKYLFRKEGQNVTLSCEQNLNHDAMYWYRQDPGQGLRLIYYSQIVNDFQKGDIAEGYSVSREKKESFPLTVTSAQKNPTAFYLCASSVRDRTFSGANVLTFGAGSRLTVL.

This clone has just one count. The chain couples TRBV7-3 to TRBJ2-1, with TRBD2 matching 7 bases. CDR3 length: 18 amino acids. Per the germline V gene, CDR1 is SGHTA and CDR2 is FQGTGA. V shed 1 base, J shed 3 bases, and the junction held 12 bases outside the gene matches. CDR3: CASSLIGRGLGIYNEQFF. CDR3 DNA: TGTGCCAGCAGCTTAATCGGCCGCGGACTAGGTATCTACAATGAGCAGTTCTTC.

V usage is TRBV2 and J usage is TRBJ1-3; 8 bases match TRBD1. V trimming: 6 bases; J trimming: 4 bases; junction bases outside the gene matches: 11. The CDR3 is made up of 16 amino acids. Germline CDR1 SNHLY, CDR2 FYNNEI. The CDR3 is CASSVYRTGKGNTIYF. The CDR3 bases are TGTGCCAGCAGCGTCTACCGGACAGGGAAAGGAAACACCATATATTTT.

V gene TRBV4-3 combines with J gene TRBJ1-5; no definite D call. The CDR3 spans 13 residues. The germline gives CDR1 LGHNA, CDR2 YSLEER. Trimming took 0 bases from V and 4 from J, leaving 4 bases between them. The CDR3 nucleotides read TGCGCCAGCAGCCAAGATCTTAATCAGCCCCAGCATTTT. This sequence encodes CASSQDLNQPQHF.